These 22 T cell receptor beta chains share one sample of origin, sequenced in a study of blood T cell repertoires in COVID-19. Here immunoSEQ multiplex PCR was the method, and the copy in TCRdb shows in-frame clones only, minus some. This table holds 250,000 or so clones, over 80% found once. Specimen: PBMCs or T cells enriched from blood (not recorded which). These TCRs come from a man aged 50-59 years who had been exposed to COVID-19.

This chain links TRBV28 with TRBJ1-1; D unresolved. From germline, CDR1 is MDHEN and CDR2 SYDVKM. There are 15 residues in the CDR3. Trimming left V 5 bases short and J 0 bases short, with 13 bases between. The CDR3 is CASSATEIMNTEAFF. The CDR3 nucleotides are TGTGCCAGCAGTGCTACAGAAATCATGAACACTGAAGCTTTCTTT.

This chain connects TRBV21-1 to TRBJ1-2; TRBD1, as called in the table, went unchecked against the DNA. TRBV21-1 is tagged as a pseudogene. The CDR3 is 10 amino acids. The CDR3 loop reads CASCHRGYTF. CDR3 nucleotide sequence: TGTGCCAGCTGCCACAGGGGCTACACCTTC.

J is TRBJ2-6 and V is TRBV28; the D gene is possibly TRBD1 (6 bases). CDR1 and CDR2 (germline): MDHEN, SYDVKM. V lost 6 bases, J lost 5 bases, and 17 bases lay in between. CDR3 length: 16 amino acids. CDR3: CASRGNRVLWANVLTF. CDR3 DNA: TGTGCCAGCAGAGGGAACAGGGTTCTCTGGGCCAACGTCCTGACTTTC.

V is TRBV29-1 and J is TRBJ1-1; perhaps TRBD1 as D (6 bases). This CDR3 is 13 amino acids long. The germline V gene encodes CDR1 SQVTM and CDR2 ANQGSEA. Trimming removed 5 bases at V and 6 bases at J, with 16 bases between. The CDR3 loop reads CSVRTGTLPEAFF. In nucleotides, the CDR3 is TGCAGCGTTCGTACAGGGACCCTTCCTGAAGCTTTCTTT.

The chain couples TRBV19 to TRBJ2-1, with D possibly being TRBD2 (5 bases). V shed 5 bases and J shed 5 bases, with 19 bases lying between them. The CDR3 runs to 16 residues. Germline CDR1 and CDR2: LNHDA and SQIVND (reference sequence). This CDR3 reads CASSPSSLALNNEQFF. DNA for the CDR3: TGTGCCAGTAGTCCTTCTTCGCTAGCTCTCAACAATGAGCAGTTCTTC.

The V gene is TRBV5-4, the J gene TRBJ2-7, with 9 bases that match TRBD2. Trimming at V came to 1 base and at J to 3 bases, leaving 2 bases not matched to a gene. CDR3 length: 14 residues. CDR1 is SGHNT and CDR2 is YYREEE in the germline V gene (reference sequence). The CDR3 region has the DNA TGTGCCAGCAGCTTGTCAGCGGGGGGCTACGAGCAGTACTTC. This codes for CASSLSAGGYEQYF.

This chain connects TRBV6-4 to TRBJ2-1; TRBD2 matches 10 bases. CDR1 is MRHNA, CDR2 SNTAGT, per germline. V dropped 5 bases and J dropped 6; count of bases not matched to a gene: 7. The CDR3 extends over 15 amino acids. The CDR3 is CASSLRLAGLNEQFF. CDR3 nucleotide sequence: TGTGCCAGCAGTCTCCGACTAGCGGGCCTCAATGAGCAGTTCTTC.

This sequence joins TRBV12-3 or TRBV12-4 and TRBJ1-2, with 7 bases lining up with TRBD1. V lost 5 bases, J lost 8 bases, and 8 bases stayed unmatched. The CDR3 extends over 13 amino acids. This chain's CDR3 is CASSEDRVGGYTF. The CDR3 DNA sequence: TGTGCCAGCAGTGAAGACAGGGTTGGCGGCTACACCTTC.

The rearrangement uses TRBV5-1 and TRBJ2-5, with D possibly matching TRBD1 (6 bases). CDR1 and CDR2 (germline): SGHRS, YFSETQ. This CDR3 comprises 13 residues. Trimming removed 2 bases from V and 5 bases from J, with 10 bases in between. In nucleotides, the CDR3 is TGCGCCAGCAGCTTAGGGGGAAGGGAGACCCAGTACTTC. Amino acids: CASSLGGRETQYF.

This chain uses TRBV4-1 with TRBJ2-3, with 8 bases lining up with TRBD2. Germline trimming cut 1 base from V and 0 bases from J; bases unmatched to any gene: 3. Germline V CDR1 and CDR2: MGHRA, YSYEKL. The CDR3 length is 16 residues. The CDR3 sequence is CASSQVGGRSTDTQYF. The CDR3 DNA is TGCGCCAGCAGCCAAGTAGGCGGGAGGAGCACAGATACGCAGTATTTT.

This chain's CDR3 is CASRWGPDRNTEAFF. For the CDR3, the DNA is TGTGCCAGTAGATGGGGTCCCGACAGAAACACTGAAGCTTTCTTT. The gene calls are TRBV19 and TRBJ1-1; maybe TRBD1 (5 bases). CDR3 size: 15 residues. V was trimmed by 6 bases and J by 2 bases, leaving 16 bases between them. Germline CDR1 reads LNHDA; CDR2 reads SQIVND (reference sequence).

The rearrangement links TRBV9 to TRBJ2-5, with D possibly being TRBD2 (6 bases). The CDR3 consists of 14 residues. V was clipped by 4 bases and J by 5 bases, with 15 bases between them. The germline V gene has CDR1 SGDLS and CDR2 YYNGEE. The CDR3 sequence is CASSPTSLGETQYF. CDR3 sequence (DNA): TGTGCCAGCAGCCCTACTAGCTTGGGTGAGACCCAGTACTTC.

Comments on this clone: The sample contains more than one DNA sequence encoding this CDR3. The chain couples TRBV18 to TRBJ1-5, with a tentative D call TRBD1 (5 bases). V lost 3 bases to trimming and J lost 0 bases, with 6 bases between them. The CDR3 has 14 amino acids. CDR1 KGHSH and CDR2 LQKENI come from the germline V gene. In DNA, the CDR3 is TGTGCCAGCTCACCTGACAGTAGCAATCAGCCCCAGCATTTT. This codes for CASSPDSSNQPQHF.

The chain has TRBV18 and TRBJ2-5; TRBD2 matches at 11 bases. The CDR3 covers 17 residues. Germline CDR1 is KGHSH and CDR2 is LQKENI. Trimming took 0 bases from V and 2 from J; bases not matched to a gene: 5. The CDR3 spells CASSPPNLAGGQETQYF. The CDR3 DNA follows: TGTGCCAGCTCACCACCCAATCTAGCGGGGGGACAAGAGACCCAGTACTTC. The full variable domain, rest sourced from reference TRBV18 and TRBJ2-5, is NAGVMQNPRHLVRRRGQEARLRCSPMKGHSHVYWYRQLPEEGLKFMVYLQKENIIDESGMPKERFSAEFPKEGPSILRIQQVVRGDSAAYFCASSPPNLAGGQETQYFGPGTRLLVL.

The chain has TRBV5-1 and TRBJ2-3; D call uncertain. The CDR3 covers 13 residues. V was clipped by 2 bases and J by 9 bases, with 13 bases between them. CDR1 is SGHRS and CDR2 is YFSETQ in the germline V gene. In DNA, the CDR3 is TGCGCCAGCAGCTTATATCAGGTTGGGACGCAGTATTTT. It codes for CASSLYQVGTQYF.

This chain connects TRBV2 to TRBJ1-1; 7 nucleotides match TRBD1. Trimming removed 5 bases from V and 3 bases from J; junction bases left unmatched: 6. This CDR3 region has 14 residues. Looked up from germline, CDR1 is SNHLY and CDR2 is FYNNEI. The CDR3 DNA reads as TGTGCCAGCAGTTCGACAGGGCCGTACACTGAAGCTTTCTTT. This codes for CASSSTGPYTEAFF.

This chain uses TRBV5-1 with TRBJ2-1; 11 bases are a match to TRBD1. With 7 bases clipped from V and 7 bases from J, the junction kept 7 bases outside the gene matches. The CDR3 spans 14 residues. Germline lookup yields CDR1 SGHRS and CDR2 YFSETQ. The CDR3 loop is CASQRTGGSNEQFF. The CDR3 DNA reads TGCGCCAGCCAACGGACAGGGGGCTCAAATGAGCAGTTCTTC.

This chain links TRBV10-3 with TRBJ1-1; 8 bases align to TRBD1. The ends lost 4 bases at V and 1 base at J; junction bases unmatched: 2. This CDR3 contains 14 residues. Germline values: CDR1 ENHRY, CDR2 SYGVKD. The CDR3 reads CAISGQGANTEAFF. CDR3 bases: TGTGCCATCAGTGGCCAGGGGGCGAACACTGAAGCTTTCTTT.

The rearrangement uses TRBV5-1 and TRBJ1-2; TRBD1 agrees at 10 bases. V lost 4 bases, J lost 6 bases, and 9 bases stayed unmatched. The CDR3 is 15 residues long. Germline values: CDR1 SGHRS, CDR2 YFSETQ. CDR3 region: CASSPGGTGENGYTF. CDR3 sequence (DNA): TGCGCCAGCAGCCCGGGCGGGACAGGGGAGAATGGCTACACCTTC.

The chain has TRBV4-1 and TRBJ1-2; D is undetermined. V was trimmed by 6 bases and J by 1 base, leaving 12 bases between them. CDR3 size: 14 residues. Germline CDR1 is MGHRA and CDR2 is YSYEKL. For the CDR3, the DNA is TGCGCCAGCAGTCTTAACAGAGATAACTATGGCTACACCTTC. Protein product: CASSLNRDNYGYTF.

This chain links TRBV4-1 with TRBJ1-5, with D possibly matching TRBD1 (5 bases). V lost 2 bases and J 7 bases, leaving 15 bases between the germline ends. CDR1 and CDR2 from the germline V gene are MGHRA and YSYEKL. This CDR3 has 15 residues. The CDR3 region has the DNA TGCGCCAGCAGCCAAAGCCTGCAGGGTTCCCAGCCCCAGCATTTT. Its protein product is CASSQSLQGSQPQHF.

The V gene is TRBV28, the J gene TRBJ1-2; D not resolved. CDR1 and CDR2 from the germline V gene are MDHEN and SYDVKM. CDR3 length: 12 amino acids. Deletions cut 6 bases from V and 4 bases from J, with 9 bases between. The CDR3 nucleotides read TGTGCCAGCAGAATCCCCGTCTATGGCTACACCTTC. This translates into CASRIPVYGYTF.